This entry lists 27 T cell receptor beta chains sequenced from one sample in a study of long-term antiretroviral therapy in people with HIV (dated 2022 in TCRdb). The immunoSEQ hsTCRB v3.0 assay was used at survey level resolution to sequence the TRB variable region. This immuneACCESS table, as held by TCRdb, lists in-frame sequences with V and J called but not all clones. Of the missing ones, under half trace to an unresolved V gene in checked studies; the others have no known cause. Across this sample there are some 35,000 clones, with 83% seen only once. Jointly, the top ten make up roughly 7.9% of the sample. Material: unsorted PBMCs, obtained 0.4 years before starting antiretroviral therapy. These receptors were collected from a man between 18 and 29 years old with HIV.

V and J are TRBV6-4 and TRBJ2-7; 7 bases match TRBD2. V trimming: 0 bases; J trimming: 5 bases; junction bases outside the gene matches: 1. The CDR3 totals 13 residues. Looked up from germline, CDR1 is MRHNA and CDR2 is SNTAGT. The CDR3 protein is CASSDSGGDEQYF. The CDR3 nucleotides are TGTGCCAGCAGTGACTCGGGGGGGGACGAGCAGTACTTC.

The V call is TRBV28, the J call TRBJ1-4, with D hard to call. This CDR3 is built from 20 residues. The V gene lost 5 bases and the J gene lost 8 bases, with 33 bases spanning the gap. The V gene's germline CDR1 is MDHEN and CDR2 SYDVKM. The CDR3, as DNA: TGTGCCAGCAGTCAGAAAGTACAACCTAACGGGGAATCCCGCGGGGAAAAACTGTTTTTT. It codes for CASSQKVQPNGESRGEKLFF. Full variable domain (outside the CDR3, taken from reference TRBV28 and TRBJ1-4): DVKVTQSSRYLVKRTGEKVFLECVQDMDHENMFWYRQDPGLGLRLIYFSYDVKMKEKGDIPEGYSVSREKKERFSLILESASTNQTSMYLCASSQKVQPNGESRGEKLFFGSGTQLSVL.

This chain connects TRBV7-2 to TRBJ2-1; no clear D gene. This CDR3 spans 13 amino acids. CDR1 and CDR2 (germline): SGHTA, FQGNSA. V shed 6 bases and J shed 0 bases, with 6 bases lying between them. This CDR3 is CASSYRSYNEQFF. In DNA, the CDR3 is TGTGCCAGCAGTTACCGCTCCTACAATGAGCAGTTCTTC.

The gene calls are TRBV5-4 and TRBJ1-2; TRBD1 matches 7 bases. The germline V gene encodes CDR1 SGHNT and CDR2 YYREEE (reference sequence). V shed 0 bases, J shed 1 base, and the junction held 0 bases outside the gene matches. The CDR3 consists of 14 residues. Here the CDR3 DNA reads TGTGCCAGCAGCTTGGACAGGGGTAACTATGGCTACACCTTC. Translating it yields CASSLDRGNYGYTF.

This clone was detected once. The chain couples TRBV7-2 to TRBJ2-1; TRBD2 aligns across 8 bases. Germline V lookup: CDR1 SGHTA, CDR2 FQGNSA. V dropped 0 bases and J dropped 7; count of bases not matched to a gene: 8. CDR3 size: 16 residues. The CDR3 sequence: CASSLAPGGPGNEQFF. The DNA of the CDR3 is TGTGCCAGCAGCTTAGCCCCGGGAGGGCCGGGGAATGAGCAGTTCTTC.

This clone was seen only once. The chain recombines TRBV5-4 with TRBJ2-3, with 13 nucleotides matching TRBD2. Germline V gene lookup returns CDR1 SGHNT and CDR2 YYREEE (reference sequence). This CDR3 region has 20 residues. Trimming removed 0 bases from V and 6 bases from J; junction bases left unmatched: 16. The CDR3 region is CASSLVTSGGAVRAADTQYF. As DNA, the CDR3 is TGTGCCAGCAGCTTGGTCACTAGCGGGGGGGCCGTTCGTGCGGCGGATACGCAGTATTTT.

The gene calls are TRBV18 and TRBJ1-1; D remains unclear. V was cut by 6 bases and J by 5 bases, with 13 bases left in between. The CDR3 consists of 13 residues. In germline, CDR1 is KGHSH, CDR2 LQKENI. The CDR3 DNA follows: TGTGCCAGCTCGCCAGTTAGAAGGACTGAAGCTTTCTTT. Encoded protein: CASSPVRRTEAFF.

The gene calls are TRBV27 and TRBJ1-1; the match to TRBD1 covers 12 bases. The CDR3 extends over 17 amino acids. Germline CDR1 MNHEY, CDR2 SMNVEV (reference sequence). V was clipped by 7 bases and J by 3 bases; unmatched bases: 12. The CDR3 spells CASTTSRGQGAYTEAFF. CDR3 nucleotides: TGTGCCAGCACTACCTCGCGGGGACAGGGGGCATACACTGAAGCTTTCTTT.

The chain carries TRBV2 and TRBJ1-1, with D maybe TRBD1 (5 bases). CDR1 is SNHLY, CDR2 FYNNEI, per germline. Trimming left V 5 bases short and J 0 bases short, with 10 bases between. The CDR3 consists of 14 residues. The CDR3 spells CASSSGTMNTEAFF. CDR3 nucleotides: TGTGCCAGCAGTTCCGGGACGATGAACACTGAAGCTTTCTTT.

This clone was observed a few times. This chain connects TRBV7-2 to TRBJ1-5; D unclear. The CDR3 is 14 amino acids. Trimming removed 3 bases from V and 4 bases from J, with 10 bases in between. Germline CDR1 reads SGHTA; CDR2 reads FQGNSA. The CDR3 is CASSFSGGNQPQHF. The CDR3 bases are TGTGCCAGCAGCTTTTCGGGAGGTAATCAGCCCCAGCATTTT.

This sequence joins TRBV6-1 and TRBJ1-5; TRBD1 matches at 7 bases. Germline CDR1 is MNHNS and CDR2 is SASEGT. The CDR3 is 15 residues long. V dropped 6 bases and J dropped 2; count of bases not matched to a gene: 7. The CDR3 sequence is CASRAGQDGNQPQHF. For the CDR3, the DNA is TGTGCCAGCAGAGCCGGACAGGACGGCAATCAGCCCCAGCATTTT.

The chain uses TRBV6-5 and TRBJ1-6; the match to TRBD1 covers 9 bases. Germline CDR1 is MNHEY and CDR2 is SVGAGI. J was trimmed by 9 bases and V by 6 bases; bases with no gene match: 6. There are 14 residues in the CDR3. The CDR3 sequence: CASRRTGEVSPLHF. As DNA, the CDR3 is TGTGCCAGCAGAAGGACAGGGGAGGTTTCACCCCTCCACTTT.

The chain links TRBV30 to TRBJ2-7, with D possibly being TRBD1 (5 bases). This CDR3 comprises 12 residues. V lost 2 bases, J lost 6 bases, and 11 bases lay in between. The germline gives CDR1 GTSNPN, CDR2 SVGIG (reference sequence). CDR3 sequence: CAWSKQAFEQYF. CDR3 coding DNA: TGTGCCTGGAGTAAACAGGCGTTCGAGCAGTACTTC. The whole variable domain, filled in from reference TRBV30 and TRBJ2-7, reads SQTIHQWPATLVQPVGSPLSLECTVEGTSNPNLYWYRQAAGRGLQLLFYSVGIGQISSEVPQNLSASRPQDRQFILSSKKLLLSDSGFYLCAWSKQAFEQYFGPGTRLTVT.

The gene calls are TRBV9 and TRBJ2-2; 10 bases match TRBD1. The junction had 15 bases not matched to a gene; V was cut back by 3 bases and J by 4 bases. The CDR3 extends over 19 amino acids. Looked up from germline, CDR1 is SGDLS and CDR2 is YYNGEE. The CDR3 sequence is CASSAGGPGTGVTTGELFF. The CDR3 DNA is TGTGCCAGCAGCGCCGGGGGACCCGGGACAGGGGTAACCACCGGGGAGCTGTTTTTT.

This clone appeared a few times. The chain carries TRBV2 and TRBJ1-2; D remains ambiguous. There are 13 residues in the CDR3. V dropped 2 bases and J dropped 5 bases, with 9 bases sitting between them. Germline V gene lookup returns CDR1 SNHLY and CDR2 FYNNEI. Here the CDR3 reads CASSESEAYGYTF. DNA for the CDR3: TGTGCCAGCAGTGAATCAGAGGCGTATGGCTACACCTTC.

Only one count was recorded for this clone. The chain employs TRBV15 and TRBJ2-3; no firm D call. The V end lost 1 base, the J end lost 4 bases, and 3 bases lay between the germline ends. Germline-derived CDR1 and CDR2 are LNHNV and YYDKDF (reference sequence). The CDR3 totals 12 residues. CDR3: CATSRGPDTQYF. The CDR3 DNA follows: TGTGCCACCAGCAGAGGCCCAGATACGCAGTATTTT. The whole variable domain, filled in from reference TRBV15 and TRBJ2-3, reads DAMVIQNPRYQVTQFGKPVTLSCSQTLNHNVMYWYQQKSSQAPKLLFHYYDKDFNNEADTPDNFQSRRPNTSFCFLDIRSPGLGDTAMYLCATSRGPDTQYFGPGTRLTVL.

CDR3 protein: CASSLGVQGITDTQYF. CDR3 bases: TGCGCCAGCAGCTTGGGGGTACAAGGGATCACAGATACGCAGTATTTT. The J gene is TRBJ2-3, the V gene TRBV5-1; the D is unclear. This CDR3 is built from 16 residues. V was pared by 0 bases and J by 2 bases, with 13 bases between. Germline loops: CDR1 SGHRS, CDR2 YFSETQ.

V usage is TRBV11-2 and J usage is TRBJ2-5, with D uncertain. The CDR3 loop spans 15 amino acids. The V gene lost 1 base and the J gene lost 5 bases, with 14 bases spanning the gap. Germline lookup yields CDR1 SGHAT and CDR2 FQNNGV. This CDR3 is CASSLVSVLSETQYF. The CDR3 bases are TGTGCCAGCAGCTTAGTTTCCGTGTTGTCGGAGACCCAGTACTTC.

V and J are TRBV15 and TRBJ1-2; D unclear. V lost 3 bases and J lost 7, with 18 bases in between. Per the germline V gene, CDR1 is LNHNV and CDR2 is YYDKDF (reference sequence). There are 15 residues in the CDR3. The CDR3 spells CATSSRKTGDRGYTF. Here the CDR3 DNA reads TGTGCCACCAGCAGCCGTAAAACTGGGGATCGTGGCTACACCTTC. Drawing the rest from reference TRBV15 and TRBJ1-2, the complete variable domain is DAMVIQNPRYQVTQFGKPVTLSCSQTLNHNVMYWYQQKSSQAPKLLFHYYDKDFNNEADTPDNFQSRRPNTSFCFLDIRSPGLGDTAMYLCATSSRKTGDRGYTFGSGTRLTVV.

The chain joins TRBV18 to TRBJ2-6; D is uncertain. Germline CDR1 reads KGHSH; CDR2 reads LQKENI. This CDR3 is built from 15 residues. V was trimmed by 3 bases and J by 2 bases, leaving 8 bases between them. DNA of the CDR3: TGTGCCAGCTCACCGGGGTGGACTGGGGCCAACGTCCTGACTTTC. As protein: CASSPGWTGANVLTF.

The chain is built from TRBV28 and TRBJ2-1, with D perhaps matching TRBD1 (5 bases). The CDR3 sequence is 12 residues long. V lost 6 bases and J 5 bases, leaving 8 bases between the germline ends. Germline CDR1 and CDR2: MDHEN and SYDVKM. As DNA, the CDR3 is TGTGCCAGCAGCCGACAGAACAATGAGCAGTTCTTC. Its protein is CASSRQNNEQFF.

This chain links TRBV28 with TRBJ2-7, with D unclear. The CDR3 extends over 14 amino acids. The V and J ends lost 6 bases and 3 bases respectively, with 15 bases between them. Germline V gene data show CDR1 as MDHEN and CDR2 as SYDVKM. The CDR3 sequence: CASSPDPSDYEQYF. CDR3 coding DNA: TGTGCCAGCAGCCCCGACCCGTCCGACTACGAGCAGTACTTC.

A note on this clone: Here the CDR3 omits its conserved ending phenylalanine or tryptophan, so a read error is the likely source. The limits of the CDR3 on the DNA are not certain, so only TCRdb's listed CDR3 is given. This chain joins TRBV21-1 and TRBJ1-2; no check of the table's D call, TRBD1, against the DNA was made. TRBV21-1 is reported as a pseudogene. The CDR3 spans 11 amino acids, including both terminal residues. CDR3 sequence: CASSLVRTGKP.

The chain is built from TRBV6-6 and TRBJ1-1, with 10 positions matching TRBD1. V was pared by 6 bases and J by 3 bases, with 7 bases of the junction left unmatched. The CDR3 is made up of 15 amino acids. Per the germline V gene, CDR1 is MNHNY and CDR2 is SVGAGI (reference sequence). CDR3 DNA sequence: TGTGCCAGCAGACCTCGACAGGGGGCGGACACTGAAGCTTTCTTT. It specifies CASRPRQGADTEAFF.

This sequence joins TRBV11-2 and TRBJ2-7; either TRBD1 or TRBD2 may fit D (5 bases each). Germline CDR1 is SGHAT and CDR2 is FQNNGV. Trimming stripped 8 bases from V and 0 bases from J, with 14 bases between. CDR3 size: 14 residues. CDR3 sequence: CASRDEDPSYEQYF. The CDR3 bases are TGTGCCAGCCGGGACGAGGACCCCTCCTACGAGCAGTACTTC. Filled out from reference TRBV11-2 and TRBJ2-7, the complete variable domain reads EAGVAQSPRYKIIEKRQSVAFWCNPISGHATLYWYQQILGQGPKLLIQFQNNGVVDDSQLPKDRFSAERLKGVDSTLKIQPAKLEDSAVYLCASRDEDPSYEQYFGPGTRLTVT.

J is TRBJ1-3 and V is TRBV30; unclear D gene. Germline CDR1 GTSNPN, CDR2 SVGIG (reference sequence). Trimming cost V 0 bases and J 0 bases, with 6 bases left between them. The CDR3 runs to 14 residues. The CDR3 sequence: CAWSVGLSGNTIYF. The CDR3 bases are TGTGCCTGGAGTGTGGGCCTCTCTGGAAACACCATATATTTT.

The gene calls are TRBV4-1 and TRBJ1-1; D gene uncertain. Germline values: CDR1 MGHRA, CDR2 YSYEKL. V lost 0 bases and J lost 1, with 6 bases in between. This CDR3 is built from 14 residues. In DNA form, the CDR3 reads TGCGCCAGCAGCCAAGAGATGGGGAACACTGAAGCTTTCTTT. It yields the protein CASSQEMGNTEAFF.